This T cell receptor beta chain comes out of a study of glioma-infiltrating T cells after dendritic cell vaccination. Study at large: Patients received autologous tumor lysate-pulsed dendritic cell vaccination between the early 2000s and the early 2010s. Study-level findings and limits: Complete blood and tumor specimen sets were limited to few patients.

As to time point: after dendritic cell vaccination, including at tumor progression/relapse. Selection required adequate fresh-frozen tumor tissue plus more than two years' survival data. V trimming: 2 bases; J trimming: 9 bases; junction bases outside the gene matches: 12. The CDR3 totals 16 residues. Germline V CDR1 and CDR2: SGHDT, YYEEEE. Amplification used 60 V beta primers and 13 J beta primers. Profiling relied on immunoSEQ multiplex PCR, and the TCRdb table lists in-frame clones only, not all of them. The table has over 75,000 clones, roughly 77% seen once; the top ten hold less than 2.5%. This clone appeared a few times. The antigen is undetermined.

This receptor was taken from a human donor with glioblastoma. The chain uses TRBV5-6 and TRBJ2-1; 9 bases align to TRBD2. Sequenced material: blood, taken after dendritic cell vaccination. As DNA, the CDR3 is TGTGCCAGCAGCTTCGGAGCGGGGGGCTTCTCTTCTGAGCAGTTCTTC. This sequence encodes CASSFGAGGFSSEQFF.